Each of the 10 T cell receptor beta chains below was sequenced from the same sample in a study of T cell responses to AZD1222 COVID-19 vaccine. Sequenced by immunoSEQ multiplex PCR; TCRdb stores in-frame clones only, minus some. The table lists over 120,000 clones, 92% of them singletons. Specimen: peripheral blood, collected on day 0 of AZD1222 vaccination. The receptors were sampled from an adult in good health.

The rearrangement links TRBV11-3 to TRBJ2-2, with D perhaps TRBD2 (5 bases). Germline V lookup: CDR1 SGHNT, CDR2 YENEEA. This CDR3 has 16 residues. V dropped 0 bases and J dropped 6 bases, with 14 bases sitting between them. CDR3 residues: CASSLEMASSAGELFF. The CDR3 region has the DNA TGTGCCAGCAGCTTAGAAATGGCTAGCAGCGCCGGGGAGCTGTTTTTT.

The rearrangement joins TRBV11-2 to TRBJ1-1; D is uncertain. CDR3 length equals 14 residues. Germline V gene lookup returns CDR1 SGHAT and CDR2 FQNNGV. V lost 4 bases and J 14 bases, leaving 23 bases between the germline ends. CDR3 sequence (DNA): TGTGCCAGCAGCTCTCCTGGAGTGGGAATGAAGAGGTTCTTT. Translated: CASSSPGVGMKRFF.

This chain joins TRBV28 and TRBJ2-1; 7 nucleotides agree with TRBD2. V was pared by 6 bases and J by 4 bases, with 15 bases of the junction left unmatched. The CDR3 spans 17 residues. Germline V gene data show CDR1 as MDHEN and CDR2 as SYDVKM. In DNA form, the CDR3 reads TGTGCCAGCAGCCTAGTTCCCCCTAGCGGACCGTACAATGAGCAGTTCTTC. Translation: CASSLVPPSGPYNEQFF.

J is TRBJ2-5 and V is TRBV18; a weak D match, TRBD2 (5 bases). Trimming stripped 5 bases from V and 4 bases from J, with 8 bases between. Looked up from germline, CDR1 is KGHSH and CDR2 is LQKENI. This CDR3 is 12 amino acids long. The CDR3 DNA is TGTGCCAGCTCAGGGAGTGGAGAGACCCAGTACTTC. It yields the protein CASSGSGETQYF.

The chain employs TRBV6-5 and TRBJ2-1; 12 nucleotides align to TRBD2. The ends lost 4 bases at V and 9 bases at J; junction bases unmatched: 4. The CDR3 has 14 residues. Germline V CDR1 and CDR2: MNHEY, SVGAGI. CDR3 loop: CASSSLAGGTEQFF. CDR3 bases: TGTGCCAGCAGTTCACTAGCGGGGGGTACTGAGCAGTTCTTC.

The chain couples TRBV5-1 to TRBJ2-7; 8 bases are shared with TRBD1. The V gene end was trimmed by 3 bases and the J gene end by 1 base; junction bases not matched to a gene: 3. Per germline, CDR1 SGHRS and CDR2 YFSETQ. This CDR3 contains 14 residues. This CDR3 is CASSWGTGSYEQYF. CDR3 coding DNA: TGCGCCAGCAGCTGGGGGACAGGATCCTACGAGCAGTACTTC.

This rearrangement joins TRBV19 to TRBJ2-5; D is possibly TRBD2 (6 bases). Germline assignment: CDR1 LNHDA and CDR2 SQIVND (reference sequence). There are 15 residues in the CDR3. The germline V and J ends were trimmed by 5 bases and 1 base, with 14 bases remaining between them. CDR3 protein: CASSARLEAQETQYF. CDR3 sequence (DNA): TGTGCCAGTAGTGCCCGACTAGAGGCCCAAGAGACCCAGTACTTC.

V and J are TRBV29-1 and TRBJ2-3; 7 bases fit TRBD2. The CDR3 loop spans 13 amino acids. Germline CDR1 SQVTM, CDR2 ANQGSEA. Germline trimming cut 8 bases from V and 3 bases from J; bases unmatched to any gene: 8. In DNA form, the CDR3 reads TGCAGCCTTGGACTAGTAGGGACAGATACGCAGTATTTT. This sequence encodes CSLGLVGTDTQYF.

The chain joins TRBV7-9 to TRBJ2-7, with 8 bases that match TRBD2. This CDR3 spans 15 amino acids. V lost 6 bases, J lost 0 bases, and 7 bases stayed unmatched. Germline CDR1 SEHNR, CDR2 FQNEAQ (reference sequence). The CDR3 region is CASSYRGGGSYEQYF. The CDR3 DNA sequence: TGTGCCAGCAGTTATCGGGGGGGCGGCTCCTACGAGCAGTACTTC.

In its sample, this clone was seen once. The rearrangement links TRBV6-5 to TRBJ1-1; possible D gene TRBD1, 5 bases. Germline assignment: CDR1 MNHEY and CDR2 SVGAGI. V lost 3 bases and J 7 bases, leaving 12 bases between the germline ends. CDR3 length: 13 amino acids. Here the CDR3 reads CASSYRTGLEAFF. The CDR3 nucleotides read TGTGCCAGCAGTTATCGAACAGGACTTGAAGCTTTCTTT.